Listed below are T cell receptor beta chains from one sample, sequenced in a study of memory CD4+ T cells and cytomegalovirus serostatus. TCRdb's copy holds only in-frame clones and misses some; the assay was immunoSEQ multiplex PCR. The sample contains roughly 53,000 clones, roughly four fifths of which appear only once. The specimen was memory CD4+ T cells from blood. These TCRs come from an adult in good health and CMV-seronegative. Each CDR3 is given with its conserved first and last residue. Each record gives: D gene, J gene, V gene, clone size, CDR3 DNA, CDR3 protein. The D gene is left open where the match is weak. Expanded clones get a size class; other rows say once, few or many, or leave the size out.

>-|TRBJ1-5|TRBV7-2|-
TGTGCCAGCAGCATCGCCAATCAGCCCCAGCATTTT
CASSIANQPQHF
>-|TRBJ2-3|TRBV28|-
TGTGCCAGCAGCTACACAGATACGCAGTATTTT
CASSYTDTQYF
>TRBD2|TRBJ2-7|TRBV10-1|once
TGCGCCAGCAGTGACTATAGGCGGGAGGGCCCCTACGAGCAGTACTTC
CASSDYRREGPYEQYF
>TRBD1|TRBJ2-2|TRBV15|once
TGTGCCACCAGCAGAGATCAGGGGGCGCGCGCCGGGGAGCTGTTTTTT
CATSRDQGARAGELFF
>-|TRBJ1-6|TRBV4-3|-
TGCGCCAGCAGCCAAGTGGGCGGGCTCGGCTCACCCCTCCACTTT
CASSQVGGLGSPLHF
>TRBD2|TRBJ2-1|TRBV6-4|once
TGTGCCAGCAGTGGTATAGCGGGAAGCTCGGGTTATGAGCAGTTCTTC
CASSGIAGSSGYEQFF
>-|TRBJ2-7|TRBV9|-
TGTGCCAGCAGCGTAGTTTCTTTGCCAGGAGGTGGCGAGCAGTACTTC
CASSVVSLPGGGEQYF
>TRBD1|TRBJ2-4|TRBV18|-
TGTGCCAGCTCACTGGGACAGGGAGACATTCAGTACTTC
CASSLGQGDIQYF
>-|TRBJ1-5|TRBV18|-
TGTGCCAGCTCACGGGACGGAGGAAACAATCAGCCCCAGCATTTT
CASSRDGGNNQPQHF
>-|TRBJ1-2|TRBV2|-
TGTGCCAGCACGGCAGACGCGATGGGCTACACCTTC
CASTADAMGYTF
>-|TRBJ2-7|TRBV5-1|-
TGCGCCAGCAGCTTGGCTGGCAGATTTTACGAGCAGTACTTC
CASSLAGRFYEQYF
>TRBD2|TRBJ2-2|TRBV10-1|-
TGCGCCAGCAGTTCCGGGACTACCACCGGGGAGCTGTTTTTT
CASSSGTTTGELFF
>-|TRBJ1-1|TRBV7-9|-
TGTGCCAGCAGCCGCTCAGGGGCCCCCGGGGCTGAAGCTTTCTTT
CASSRSGAPGAEAFF
>TRBD2|TRBJ2-2|TRBV9|-
TGTGCCAGCAGCGCCCCGGCCGCGGGGGGCCGCGGGGAGCTGTTTTTT
CASSAPAAGGRGELFF
>-|TRBJ2-1|TRBV10-3|-
TGTGCCATCAGTACGGGGAATGAGCAGTTCTTC
CAISTGNEQFF
>TRBD1|TRBJ1-4|TRBV7-2|-
TGTGCCAGCAGCCCCATGGACAGGTCTGAAAAACTGTTTTTT
CASSPMDRSEKLFF
>-|TRBJ1-3|TRBV7-6|-
TGTGCCAGCAGCTTATCGGGGTCTGGAAACACCATATATTTT
CASSLSGSGNTIYF
>TRBD1|TRBJ1-5|TRBV28|once
TGTGCCAGCAGTACCGGGACAGGGATGCAGCCCCAGCATTTT
CASSTGTGMQPQHF
>-|TRBJ2-3|TRBV5-1|few
TGCGCCAGCAGCCTCCAAAGTAGCACAGATACGCAGTATTTT
CASSLQSSTDTQYF
>TRBD1|TRBJ1-3|TRBV9|-
TGTGCCAGCAGCTCGGGGACAGGGTACGGAAACACCATATATTTT
CASSSGTGYGNTIYF
>-|TRBJ2-2|TRBV5-1|-
TGCGCCAGCAGCTCGGGAACTATCACGAACACCGGGGAGCTGTTTTTT
CASSSGTITNTGELFF
>TRBD2|TRBJ2-7|TRBV6-5|-
TGTGCCAGCCGGGCATTGCGCGGGAGCTCCTACGAGCAGTACTTC
CASRALRGSSYEQYF
>-|TRBJ2-5|TRBV7-7|-
TGTGCTAGCAGCCTTCGACCAGCGAGGGAGACCCAGTACTTC
CASSLRPARETQYF
>TRBD2|TRBJ2-3|TRBV7-2|-
TGTGCCAGCAGCTTTAATAGCGGGGGGGCCCCAGATACGCAGTATTTT
CASSFNSGGAPDTQYF
>-|TRBJ2-5|TRBV18|-
TGTGCCAGCTCACGGGACCCCTTGAAGACCCAGTACTTC
CASSRDPLKTQYF
>-|TRBJ1-1|TRBV18|-
TGTGCCAGCTCCCCTCGTCGGGACCACGGAGATGAAGCTTTCTTT
CASSPRRDHGDEAFF
>TRBD1|TRBJ2-7|TRBV7-9|-
TGTGCCAGCAGCTTCCCCGGCGGACAGGGAAGAGGTGAGCAGTACTTC
CASSFPGGQGRGEQYF
>TRBD1|TRBJ1-4|TRBV7-2|-
TGTGCCAGCTCGAAACAGGGGGTTGGTGCAACTAATGAAAAACTGTTTTTT
CASSKQGVGATNEKLFF
>TRBD2|TRBJ2-1|TRBV9|once
TGTGCCAGCAGCGAAAGCGGGGGGGCCTACAATGAGCAGTTCTTC
CASSESGGAYNEQFF
>TRBD1|TRBJ1-5|TRBV27|-
TGTGCCAGCAGTCGGGACAGCCTCACTAATCAGCCCCAGCATTTT
CASSRDSLTNQPQHF
>TRBD1|TRBJ2-3|TRBV7-3|-
TGTGCCAGCAGGTTTTCCGGGACAGGGGTTAGCACAGATACGCAGTATTTT
CASRFSGTGVSTDTQYF
>-|TRBJ1-1|TRBV6-6|-
TGTGCCAGCAGTTACTCTGTAGGGGGTCAGACTGAAGCTTTCTTT
CASSYSVGGQTEAFF
>TRBD2|TRBJ2-3|TRBV4-1|medium-sized
TGCGCCAGCAGCCCTGAGACTAGCGCGTACACAGATACGCAGTATTTT
CASSPETSAYTDTQYF
>-|TRBJ1-5|TRBV5-6|-
TGTGCCAGCAGCGGTGCGGGGGACCAGCCCCAGCATTTT
CASSGAGDQPQHF
>TRBD2|TRBJ2-2|TRBV7-2|-
TGTGCCAGCAGCTTAGCGGTCCGGGGGGCCGGGGAGCTGTTTTTT
CASSLAVRGAGELFF
>-|TRBJ1-2|TRBV30|-
TGTGCCTGGGCGATGGACGCGTATGGCTACACCTTC
CAWAMDAYGYTF
>TRBD1|TRBJ2-7|TRBV7-2|-
TGTGCCAGCAGCGCCGGGACAGGGGGCGATGGGCAGTACTTC
CASSAGTGGDGQYF
>TRBD1|TRBJ1-1|TRBV5-1|-
TGCGCCAGCAGCTTAGCAACTGGACAGGGCGGGACTGAAGCTTTCTTT
CASSLATGQGGTEAFF
>-|TRBJ2-5|TRBV7-2|-
TGTGCCAGCAGCGATGCCCTTGGAACTCCCGGCCAAGAGACCCAGTACTTC
CASSDALGTPGQETQYF
>-|TRBJ1-2|TRBV7-8|-
TGTGCCAGCAGCTTAGGAAGGGGAGGGGACTATGGCTACACCTTC
CASSLGRGGDYGYTF
>-|TRBJ1-5|TRBV6-1|few
TGTGCCAGCAGTGAAGCGAAGGGACAGCCCCAGCATTTT
CASSEAKGQPQHF
>-|TRBJ2-7|TRBV14|-
TGTGCCAGCAGCCAAGGTAAATACAGCCTCTACGAGCAGTACTTC
CASSQGKYSLYEQYF
>-|TRBJ1-1|TRBV6-5|-
TGTGCCAGCAGTTACCGTACAAGGCCCCCGTCCACTGAAGCTTTCTTT
CASSYRTRPPSTEAFF
>-|TRBJ1-2|TRBV20-1|-
TGCAGTGCTAGAGGACGGAACTTC
CSARGRNF
>TRBD2|TRBJ2-1|TRBV10-3|medium-sized
TGTGCCATCAGAACTAGCGGGGGTAGTAATGAGCAGTTCTTC
CAIRTSGGSNEQFF
>-|TRBJ1-5|TRBV6-1|-
TGTGCCAGCAGTGATCAGGTTCAGCCCCAGCATTTT
CASSDQVQPQHF